Below are 13 T cell receptor beta chains sequenced from a single sample in a study of CD8 T cells in ankylosing spondylitis. General study results and limits: A TCR beta motif of roughly 8 highly homologous variants seemed to mark ankylosing spondylitis blood.

These receptors lack a known antigen. TCRdb ran MiXCR on the 5' RACE reads and lists one entry per CDR3 protein. This table holds a few hundred thousand distinct CDR3 sequences, about a sixth found once. Sequencing was done on a sample of blood, either unsorted or a sorted T cell fraction (not recorded which). The origin of the receptors is a male donor with ankylosing spondylitis.

CDR3 residues: CASSSFRDSVRYEQYF. The DNA of the CDR3 is TGTGCCAGCAGCTCGTTCCGGGACTCCGTTAGATACGAGCAGTACTTC. This rearrangement joins TRBV5-6 to TRBJ2-7; perhaps TRBD2 as D (6 bases). The V gene's germline CDR1 is SGHDT and CDR2 YYEEEE. There are 16 residues in the CDR3. V shed 3 bases and J shed 4 bases, with 20 bases lying between them. The entire variable domain, with the rest obtained from reference TRBV5-6 and TRBJ2-7, is as follows: DAGVTQSPTHLIKTRGQQVTLRCSPKSGHDTVSWYQQALGQGPQFIFQYYEEEERQRGNFPDRFSGHQFPNYSSELNVNALLLGDSALYLCASSSFRDSVRYEQYFGPGTRLTVT.

This clonotype was seen only a few times. The chain employs TRBV2 and TRBJ2-5; 7 bases match TRBD2. The CDR3 runs 14 residues. Trimming took 7 bases from V and 3 from J; bases not matched to a gene: 8. Germline V gene data show CDR1 as SNHLY and CDR2 as FYNNEI. The CDR3, as DNA: TGTGCCAGCACCAGTAGACGGGGGGAAGAGACCCAGTACTTC. Amino acid sequence: CASTSRRGEETQYF.

CDR3 nucleotides: TGCAGTGCTATAAAACTCGGGACCCAAGAGACCCAGTACTTC. Translated, it gives CSAIKLGTQETQYF. The chain joins TRBV20-1 to TRBJ2-5, with D possibly being TRBD1 or TRBD2 (5 bases each). The CDR3 extends over 14 amino acids. V lost 4 bases to trimming and J lost 1 base, with 13 bases between them. Germline V gene sequence: CDR1 DFQATT, CDR2 SNEGSKA (reference sequence).

The chain links TRBV6-5 to TRBJ1-5; a weak D match, TRBD1 (5 bases). The V gene lost 4 bases and the J gene lost 3 bases, with 13 bases spanning the gap. CDR3 length: 15 residues. The germline V gene has CDR1 MNHEY and CDR2 SVGAGI. For the CDR3, the DNA is TGTGCCAGCAGTTGGACACGGACTTCCAATCAGCCCCAGCATTTT. Amino acids: CASSWTRTSNQPQHF.

The genes are TRBV5-8 and TRBJ2-1, with no clear D. CDR1 and CDR2 from the germline V gene are SGHTS and YDEGEE. The CDR3 has 14 residues. The V gene lost 0 bases and the J gene lost 2 bases, with 6 bases spanning the gap. This chain's CDR3 is CASSLALAYNEQFF. CDR3 bases: TGTGCCAGCAGCTTGGCTCTAGCCTACAATGAGCAGTTCTTC.

V usage is TRBV11-3 and J usage is TRBJ2-3; D unclear. The germline V gene encodes CDR1 SGHNT and CDR2 YENEEA. This CDR3 comprises 14 residues. The V end lost 5 bases, the J end lost 11 bases, and 20 bases lay between the germline ends. The CDR3 DNA is TGTGCCAGCAGCCTCGCCTCCGTGGCGAATATGCAGTATTTT. It translates to CASSLASVANMQYF.

In this sample, this clonotype turned up many times. V usage is TRBV4-1 and J usage is TRBJ2-5, with D perhaps given as TRBD1 or TRBD2 (5 bases each). Trimming removed 1 base from V and 2 bases from J, with 11 bases in between. The CDR3 covers 15 residues. Per germline, CDR1 MGHRA and CDR2 YSYEKL. The CDR3 sequence: CASSQVEGPQETQYF. The CDR3 DNA reads as TGCGCCAGCAGCCAAGTTGAGGGACCACAAGAGACCCAGTACTTC.

In its sample, this clonotype was seen many times. J is TRBJ2-6 and V is TRBV11-2; D unclear. Trimming cost V 5 bases and J 0 bases, with 5 bases left between them. Per germline, CDR1 SGHAT and CDR2 FQNNGV. The CDR3 totals 14 residues. In DNA form, the CDR3 reads TGTGCCAGCAGCACCCACTCTGGGGCCAACGTCCTGACTTTC. This encodes CASSTHSGANVLTF.

The sample holds many counts of this clonotype. This CDR3 is CASSPQGLGNQPQHF. CDR3 nucleotides: TGTGCCAGCAGCCCCCAGGGGCTGGGGAATCAGCCCCAGCATTTT. The chain couples TRBV7-9 to TRBJ1-5, with D tentatively TRBD1 (6 bases). Trimming shortened V by 5 bases and J by 4 bases, and 15 bases separated the two germline ends. CDR1 is SEHNR and CDR2 is FQNEAQ in the germline V gene (reference sequence). CDR3 size: 15 residues.

This clonotype was seen more than once but under ten times. The chain has TRBV7-8 and TRBJ1-4, with 8 bases aligning to TRBD1. This CDR3 is built from 15 residues. Looked up from germline, CDR1 is SGHVS and CDR2 is FQNEAQ. V was pared by 3 bases and J by 5 bases, with 5 bases of the junction left unmatched. The CDR3 protein is CASSFGTGENEKLFF. CDR3 nucleotide sequence: TGTGCCAGCAGCTTCGGGACAGGAGAAAATGAAAAACTGTTTTTT.

This clonotype was seen repeatedly, ten times or more. The chain uses TRBV5-1 and TRBJ2-1; 9 nucleotides line up with TRBD2. In germline, CDR1 is SGHRS, CDR2 YFSETQ. The CDR3 runs to 14 residues. Germline trimming cut 2 bases from V and 9 bases from J; bases unmatched to any gene: 6. CDR3 sequence: CASSFSGGGGEQFF. CDR3 in DNA: TGCGCCAGCAGCTTTAGCGGGGGAGGAGGTGAGCAGTTCTTC.

This clonotype was found a few times. The chain recombines TRBV11-2 with TRBJ1-3; 7 positions agree with TRBD1. This CDR3 has 15 amino acids. The germline gives CDR1 SGHAT, CDR2 FQNNGV. V lost 2 bases, J lost 5 bases, and 6 bases stayed unmatched. CDR3 DNA: TGTGCCAGCAGCTTATCGACGGGACAGAGAAACACCATATATTTT. It encodes CASSLSTGQRNTIYF.

This clonotype turned up a few times. The J gene is TRBJ1-2, the V gene TRBV7-2, with 7 bases matching TRBD1. This CDR3 comprises 13 residues. Per germline, CDR1 SGHTA and CDR2 FQGNSA. Trimming cost V 4 bases and J 3 bases; bases outside gene matches: 2. As DNA, the CDR3 is TGTGCCAGCAGCTCGCAGGGGGACTATGGCTACACCTTC. It specifies CASSSQGDYGYTF.